This TCR beta chain came from a study of blood T cell repertoires in COVID-19. Study context: Donors in the United States, Italy and Spain gave samples during acute or convalescent COVID-19. PBMCs, B-cell-depleted T cells, or T cells provided the cDNA or gDNA that made up the material.

Authors' processing steps: Estimation of nucleated cell counts relied on the amplification of reference gene primers. The table came from immunoSEQ multiplex PCR; TCRdb's copy has only in-frame clones and leaves some out. V and J calls and clone size are copied from that table; D and trimming were computed from the DNA. The profile shows about 97,000 clones, 81% of them singletons. Specimen: peripheral blood. This TCR was sampled from a man aged 60 to 75 with acute or convalescent COVID-19.

The CDR3, as DNA: TGTGCCTACGGAGGGTACAATGAGCAGTTCTTC. It translates to CAYGGYNEQFF. V and J are TRBV15 and TRBJ2-1, with D possibly being TRBD2 (6 bases). V was shortened by 11 bases and J by 4 bases, with 9 bases between the two germline ends. Germline loops: CDR1 LNHNV, CDR2 YYDKDF (reference sequence). This CDR3 region has 11 residues.